The sequence of this TCR beta chain was determined in a study of cytotoxic CD8 clonotypes in ibrutinib-treated CLL (dated by TCRdb to 2020 to 2022). At the level of the whole study: The cohort included roughly 15 treatment-naive and some 10 relapsed/refractory patients; some 18 were IGHV unmutated. Cryopreserved peripheral blood mononuclear cells were obtained prior to treatment, at the time of response, and at either disease progression or sustained remission. Every remission and progressive disease sample was obtained while ibrutinib was still being received by the patients. An average of about 250,000 productive templates and around 100,000 productive rearrangements was obtained per sample. Partial responses were observed in some 24 patients and complete responses in 2; after a median follow-up of roughly 72 months, remission was maintained in 15 or so patients and progression was observed in approximately 12. The response samples were drawn at a median of roughly eleven months into treatment, with a range of roughly 6 to 40 months. Longitudinal samples were obtainable from about 30% of the roughly 90 participants in the trial.

CDR1 SGHRS and CDR2 YFSETQ were looked up in the germline V gene. The CDR3 starts with the cysteine, ends with the phenylalanine, and has 17 residues. The only DNA kept is the CDR3, 51 bases in frame from the first base. V loses 0 bases of germline sequence and J loses 7 bases, and the interval between the two ends is 22 bases. About this clone itself: Its recognized antigen is unknown. The record has no base qualities; no much larger clone is one base away.

Broad study findings and their caveats: Public clonotypes were found to be uncommon and were observed to contract or remain stable during treatment; the increase in clonality was shown to reflect expansion of private clonotypes at ibrutinib response. Clonality rose at ibrutinib response, remained stable during sustained remission, and dropped back toward baseline at progression. Sampling times were not matched between patients in sustained remission and patients whose disease was progressing, and lymph node repertoires were not examined. Baseline clonality was found to be higher than that of age-matched healthy donors and was strongly correlated with circulating CD8+ T-cell counts.

The time point label here, explained by the study, means: progressive disease on ibrutinib. For TCR beta library preparation, 1.5 to 2 micrograms of genomic DNA were extracted from the cryopreserved PBMCs. Longitudinal blood samples from CLL patients receiving ibrutinib monotherapy were subjected to high-throughput TCR beta sequencing. Patients were enrolled in a phase 2 open-label single-center ibrutinib monotherapy trial. On a MiSeq, deep resolution sequencing aimed for a depth between 1 in 1 million and 1 in 200,000 T cells, with each clonotype covered around 9.2x on average. The immunoSEQ hsTCRB Kit was used to generate the TCR beta libraries. In the source study's methods: ImmunoSEQ Data Assistant and ImmunoSEQ Analyzer were used for data analysis, and V, D and J genes were assigned according to IMGT definitions. Clonality, which ranges from 0 to 1, was calculated as one minus the normalized Shannon entropy of productive rearrangement frequencies. Public clonotype analysis was restricted to overrepresented clonotypes comprising at least 0.05% of each patient's repertoire. Some twelve repertoires from age-matched healthy donors, obtained from immuneACCESS, served as clonality controls. Drawn from immuneACCESS, this table holds only the in-frame rearrangements with V and J called that TCRdb kept. Clones are partly lost; checked studies trace under half to an unresolved V gene and leave the rest unexplained. V and J calls and clone size come straight from that table; D and trimming were deduced from the DNA. Within this sample are about 270,000 clones, with around 69% of them counted one time only. Around 5.3% of the sample rests with the top ten.

The receptor was derived from a human donor with chronic lymphocytic leukemia. The sequence joins TRBV5-1 to TRBJ1-2; TRBD1 is a possible D gene, resting on 5 matching bases. The sequencing used PBMCs, collected at disease progression, from a patient treated with ibrutinib. The DNA sequence is TGCGCCAGCAGCTTGGGGTGGGGACCTACAGATTTCACTGGCTACACCTTC. This gives the protein CASSLGWGPTDFTGYTF.